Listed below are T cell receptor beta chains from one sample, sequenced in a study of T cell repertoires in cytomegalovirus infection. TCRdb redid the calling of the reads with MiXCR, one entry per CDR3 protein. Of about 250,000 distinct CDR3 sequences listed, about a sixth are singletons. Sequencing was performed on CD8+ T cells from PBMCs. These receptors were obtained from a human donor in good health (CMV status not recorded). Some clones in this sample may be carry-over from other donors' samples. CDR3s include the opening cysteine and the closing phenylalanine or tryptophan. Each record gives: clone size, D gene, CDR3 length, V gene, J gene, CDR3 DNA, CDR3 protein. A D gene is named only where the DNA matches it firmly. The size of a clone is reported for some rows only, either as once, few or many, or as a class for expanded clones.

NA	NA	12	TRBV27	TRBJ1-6	TGTGCCAGCAGTTCCTCAGGTTGGGCCCTCCACTTT	CASSSSGWALHF
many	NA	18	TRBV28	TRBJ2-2	TGTGCCAGCAGCAGTTTACCTGCTTCGGGGTGGGACACCGGGGAGCTGTTTTTT	CASSSLPASGWDTGELFF
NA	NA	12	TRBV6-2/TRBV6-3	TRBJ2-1	TGTGCCAGCAGTTACTCTTTAGCGGAGCAGTTCTTC	CASSYSLAEQFF
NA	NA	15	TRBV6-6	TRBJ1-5	TGTGCCAGCCAGGAGGGTTTGGAAAGCAATCAGCCCCAGCATTTT	CASQEGLESNQPQHF
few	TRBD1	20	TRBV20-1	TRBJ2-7	TGCAGTGCTAGTACAGACACGCTCAACCGGGACAGGGGGCTGAACTACGAGCAGTACTTC	CSASTDTLNRDRGLNYEQYF
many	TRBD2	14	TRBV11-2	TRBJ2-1	TGTGCCAGCAGCTTAAGACTAGCCGGCAATGAGCAGTTCTTC	CASSLRLAGNEQFF
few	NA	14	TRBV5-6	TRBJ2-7	TGTGCCAGCAGCCCCGAGGGGAATTTCTACGAGCAGTACTTC	CASSPEGNFYEQYF
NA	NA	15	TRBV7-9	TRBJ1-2	TGTGCCAGCAGCCCAAGCCCGGGAGCTAACTATGGCTACACCTTC	CASSPSPGANYGYTF
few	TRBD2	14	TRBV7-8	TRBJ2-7	TGTGCCAGCAGCTTAGTCGCGGGGGACTACGAGCAGTACTTC	CASSLVAGDYEQYF
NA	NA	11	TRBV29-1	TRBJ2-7	TGCAGCGCCGGCGGAACCTACGAGCAGTACTTC	CSAGGTYEQYF
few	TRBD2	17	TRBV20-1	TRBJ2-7	TGCAGTGCTAGAGATCGGGGGCTAGCGGGGGGGCCCCACGAGCAGTACTTC	CSARDRGLAGGPHEQYF
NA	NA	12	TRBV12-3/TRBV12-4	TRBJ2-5	TGTGCCAGCAGGGGGGGGCTGGAGACCCAGTACTTC	CASRGGLETQYF
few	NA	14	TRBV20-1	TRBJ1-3	TGCAGTGCTATCATCCCCGAGGATGGAAACACCATATATTTT	CSAIIPEDGNTIYF
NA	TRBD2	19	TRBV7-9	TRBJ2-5	TGTGCCAGCAGCGGAACGTTGGGACTAGCGGGGAGTGATCAAGAGACCCAGTACTTC	CASSGTLGLAGSDQETQYF
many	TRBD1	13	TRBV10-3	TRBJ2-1	TGTGCCATCAAACCGACAGGGAAGTATGAGCAGTTCTTC	CAIKPTGKYEQFF
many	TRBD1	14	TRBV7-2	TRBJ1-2	TGTGCCAGCAGCCCCGAGGGACAGGTGTATGGCTACACCTTC	CASSPEGQVYGYTF
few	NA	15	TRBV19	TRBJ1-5	TGTGCCAGTAGTATAGTCGGGTATAGCAATCAGCCCCAGCATTTT	CASSIVGYSNQPQHF
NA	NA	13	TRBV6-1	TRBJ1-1	TGTGCCAGCAGTTACAGGGCGGTCACTGAAGCTTTCTTT	CASSYRAVTEAFF
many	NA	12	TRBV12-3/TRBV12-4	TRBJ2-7	TGTGCCAGCGGGCAGAACTCCTACGAGCAGTACTTC	CASGQNSYEQYF
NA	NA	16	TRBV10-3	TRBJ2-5	TGTGCCATCAGTGAGCTGGCAGCTAATATACAAGAGACCCAGTACTTC	CAISELAANIQETQYF
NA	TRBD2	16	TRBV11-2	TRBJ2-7	TGTGCCAGCAGCTTATGGACTAGCGGGGGAAAGGACGAGCAGTACTTC	CASSLWTSGGKDEQYF
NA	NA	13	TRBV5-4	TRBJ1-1	TGTGCCAGCAGCTTGGAGGGTCAGACTGAAGCTTTCTTT	CASSLEGQTEAFF
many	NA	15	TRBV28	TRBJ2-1	TGTGCCAGCAGCAAGGCGGGGGCGGGCCTTGGGGAGCAGTTCTTC	CASSKAGAGLGEQFF
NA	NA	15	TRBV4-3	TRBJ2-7	TGCGCCAGCAGCCAAACGTTAGACAGTTCCTACGAGCAGTACTTC	CASSQTLDSSYEQYF
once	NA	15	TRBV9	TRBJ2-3	TGTGCCAGCAGCGTAGAGTCCAGTCTTCCAGGTACGCAGTATTTT	CASSVESSLPGTQYF
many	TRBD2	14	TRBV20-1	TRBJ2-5	TGCAGTGCCCCGGGACTATCCTTCCAAGAGACCCAGTACTTC	CSAPGLSFQETQYF
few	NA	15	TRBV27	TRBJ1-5	TGTGCCAGCAACAGGAGTCCCTATAGCAATCAGCCCCAGCATTTT	CASNRSPYSNQPQHF
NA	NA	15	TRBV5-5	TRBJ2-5	TGTGCCAGCAGCTTCGAAAGTGGGGGACAAGAGACCCAGTACTTC	CASSFESGGQETQYF
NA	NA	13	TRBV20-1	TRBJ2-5	TGCAGTGCTAGCTACCGGGGGCGGGAGACCCAGTACTTC	CSASYRGRETQYF
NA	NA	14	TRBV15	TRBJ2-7	TGTGCCACCAGCGATCAGGGCTCCTTCTACGAGCAGTACTTC	CATSDQGSFYEQYF
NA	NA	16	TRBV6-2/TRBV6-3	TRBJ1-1	TGTGCCAGCAGGACCCCACCGCGAATAGGGAACACTGAAGCTTTCTTT	CASRTPPRIGNTEAFF
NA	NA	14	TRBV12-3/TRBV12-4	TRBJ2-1	TGTGCCAGCAGTTTAACAGGACCTGAGGATGAGCAGTTCTTC	CASSLTGPEDEQFF
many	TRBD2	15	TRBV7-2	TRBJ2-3	TGTGCCAGCAGCTCAAGCGGGGGGGCAGTAGATACGCAGTATTTT	CASSSSGGAVDTQYF
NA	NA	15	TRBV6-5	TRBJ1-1	TGTGCCAGCAGTTACTCAGCGGTTATGAACACTGAAGCTTTCTTT	CASSYSAVMNTEAFF
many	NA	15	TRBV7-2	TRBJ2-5	TGTGCCAGCAGAACTAGGACCAGCCCGCTGGAGACCCAGTACTTC	CASRTRTSPLETQYF
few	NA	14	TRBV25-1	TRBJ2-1	TGTGCCAGCAACCAGGGGAGCTCCTACAATGAGCAGTTCTTC	CASNQGSSYNEQFF
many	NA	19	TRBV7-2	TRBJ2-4	TGTGCCAGCAGCGCGACCCCCGGTTGGGCAGCCAAACCGAGAAACATTCAGTACTTC	CASSATPGWAAKPRNIQYF
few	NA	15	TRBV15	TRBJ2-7	TGTGCCACCAGCAGAGAGGCGGCAGGCAGCTACGAGCAGTACTTC	CATSREAAGSYEQYF
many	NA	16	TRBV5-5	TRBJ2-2	TGTGCCAGCAGCTTGGGGCAGCGGGCGGGCACCGGGGAGCTGTTTTTT	CASSLGQRAGTGELFF
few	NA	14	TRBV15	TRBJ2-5	TGTGCCACCAGCTCAGCCCCCCAAGGAGAGACCCAGTACTTC	CATSSAPQGETQYF
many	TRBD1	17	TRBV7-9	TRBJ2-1	TGTGCCAGCAGCTTAAGTACGGGACAGGGGTACCGCAATGAGCAGTTCTTC	CASSLSTGQGYRNEQFF
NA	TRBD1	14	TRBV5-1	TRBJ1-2	TGCGCCAGCAGCGGGACAGGGGTTGACTATGGCTACACCTTC	CASSGTGVDYGYTF
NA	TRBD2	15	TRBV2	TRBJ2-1	TGTGCCAGCAATGGGGATAGCGGGGCTCTCAATGAGCAGTTCTTC	CASNGDSGALNEQFF
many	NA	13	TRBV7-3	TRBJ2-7	TGTGCCAGCAGCATCGCAGAAAACTACGAGCAGTACTTC	CASSIAENYEQYF
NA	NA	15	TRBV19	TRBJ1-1	TGTGCCAGTAGTATAGCCCCCGGGGGAAACACTGAAGCTTTCTTT	CASSIAPGGNTEAFF
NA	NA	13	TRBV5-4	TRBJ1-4	TGTGCCAGCAGCACGGGGTCGGATGAAAAACTGTTTTTT	CASSTGSDEKLFF
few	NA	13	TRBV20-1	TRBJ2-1	TGCAGTGCTAGAGATCGTGCGGGACAGGAGCAGTTCTTC	CSARDRAGQEQFF
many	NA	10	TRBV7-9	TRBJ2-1	TGTGCCAGCAGCTTAGGCGAGCAGTTCTTC	CASSLGEQFF
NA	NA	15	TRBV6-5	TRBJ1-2	TGTGCCAGCAGCCAGCTCGGGACGATGAACTATGGCTACACCTTC	CASSQLGTMNYGYTF
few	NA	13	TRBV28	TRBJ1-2	TGTGCCAGCAACCAGAGGGGGTACTATGGCTACACCTTC	CASNQRGYYGYTF